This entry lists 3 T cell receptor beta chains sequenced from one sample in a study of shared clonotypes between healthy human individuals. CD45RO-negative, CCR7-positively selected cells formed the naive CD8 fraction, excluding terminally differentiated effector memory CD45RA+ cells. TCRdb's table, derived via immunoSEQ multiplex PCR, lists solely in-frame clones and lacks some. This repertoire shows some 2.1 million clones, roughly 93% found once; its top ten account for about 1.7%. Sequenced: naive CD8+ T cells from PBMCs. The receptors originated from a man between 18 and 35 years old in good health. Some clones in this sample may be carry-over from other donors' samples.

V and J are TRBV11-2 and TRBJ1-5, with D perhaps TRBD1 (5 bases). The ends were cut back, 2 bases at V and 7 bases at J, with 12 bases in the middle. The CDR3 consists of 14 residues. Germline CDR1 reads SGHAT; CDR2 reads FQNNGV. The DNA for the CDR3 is TGTGCCAGCAGCTTATGGGGGGATGGGCAGCCCCAGCATTTT. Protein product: CASSLWGDGQPQHF.

The CDR3 spells CASSSRLAGGPLSTDTQYF. CDR3 bases: TGTGCCAGCAGCTCGCGACTAGCGGGTGGGCCCTTGAGCACAGATACGCAGTATTTT. This chain connects TRBV7-8 to TRBJ2-3, with TRBD2 identical over 10 bases. Looked up from germline, CDR1 is SGHVS and CDR2 is FQNEAQ. CDR3 length: 19 amino acids. V gave up 4 bases and J gave up 0 bases; unmatched junction bases: 13.

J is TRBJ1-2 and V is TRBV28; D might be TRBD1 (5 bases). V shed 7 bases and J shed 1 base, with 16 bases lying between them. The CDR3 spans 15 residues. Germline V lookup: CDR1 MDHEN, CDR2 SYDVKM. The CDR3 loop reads CASNRKPAINYGYTF. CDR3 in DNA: TGTGCCAGCAACAGGAAGCCCGCCATTAACTATGGCTACACCTTC.